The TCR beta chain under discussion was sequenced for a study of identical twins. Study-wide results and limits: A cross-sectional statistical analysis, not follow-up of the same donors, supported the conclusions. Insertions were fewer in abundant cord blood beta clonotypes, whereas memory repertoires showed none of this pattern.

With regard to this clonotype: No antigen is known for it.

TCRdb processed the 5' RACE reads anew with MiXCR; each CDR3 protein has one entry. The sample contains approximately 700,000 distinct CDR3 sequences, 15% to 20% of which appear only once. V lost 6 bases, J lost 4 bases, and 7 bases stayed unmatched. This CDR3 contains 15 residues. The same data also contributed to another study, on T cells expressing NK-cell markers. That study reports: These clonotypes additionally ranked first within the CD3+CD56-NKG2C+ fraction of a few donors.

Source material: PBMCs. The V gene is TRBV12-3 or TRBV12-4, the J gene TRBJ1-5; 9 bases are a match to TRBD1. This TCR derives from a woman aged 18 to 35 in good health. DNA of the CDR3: TGTGCCAGCAGGATCACAGGGGGCAAGAATCAGCCCCAGCATTTT. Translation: CASRITGGKNQPQHF.